The 28 T cell receptor beta chains given below trace back to one sample, sequenced in a study of cytomegalovirus exposure and HLA in healthy donors. With 60 Vbeta and 13 Jbeta primers, the PCR was carried out. Some clones are missing from TCRdb's copy, which holds only in-frame ones; the method was immunoSEQ multiplex PCR. Among some 120,000 clones, approximately 80% were seen once, and the ten largest hold 3.5% to 4.5%. The sample consisted of PBMCs. Receptor source: a human donor in good health.

V and J are TRBV2 and TRBJ1-6; TRBD1 matches 8 bases. CDR3 length equals 14 residues. The J segment lost 7 bases and the V segment lost 6 bases, leaving 5 bases of the junction unmatched. Germline CDR1 and CDR2: SNHLY and FYNNEI. The CDR3 coding sequence is TGTGCCAGCAGGGACAGGGAAGGCAATTCACCCCTCCACTTT. This codes for CASRDREGNSPLHF.

Concerning this clone: This CDR3 is also generated by other DNA sequences in the sample. The rearrangement links TRBV5-1 to TRBJ2-3; 10 bases match TRBD2. This CDR3 spans 16 amino acids. The V gene's germline CDR1 is SGHRS and CDR2 YFSETQ. The V gene end was trimmed by 0 bases and the J gene end by 2 bases; junction bases not matched to a gene: 3. The chain's CDR3 is CASSLGTSGFTDTQYF. CDR3 in DNA: TGCGCCAGCAGCTTGGGGACTAGCGGTTTCACAGATACGCAGTATTTT.

A single count supports this clone. The chain combines TRBV9 with TRBJ2-2; possible D gene TRBD1, 6 bases. V lost 5 bases and J 3 bases, leaving 14 bases between the germline ends. Germline V gene lookup returns CDR1 SGDLS and CDR2 YYNGEE. The length of the CDR3 is 15 residues. CDR3 in amino acids: CASRRGILDTGELFF. The CDR3 bases are TGTGCCAGCAGGAGGGGGATTCTTGACACCGGGGAGCTGTTTTTT.

The chain joins TRBV6-5 to TRBJ2-1, with 9 bases aligning to TRBD2. The CDR3 is 15 amino acids. The junction had 6 bases not matched to a gene; V was cut back by 6 bases and J by 3 bases. Germline V lookup: CDR1 MNHEY, CDR2 SVGAGI. CDR3 DNA sequence: TGTGCCAGCAGATCAGCGGGAGGCCTCTACAATGAGCAGTTCTTC. Amino acids: CASRSAGGLYNEQFF.

This rearrangement joins TRBV19 to TRBJ2-7; TRBD2 agrees at 8 bases. Germline CDR1 and CDR2: LNHDA and SQIVND (reference sequence). Unmatched junction bases numbered 8, after V lost 3 bases and J lost 4 bases. The CDR3 totals 15 residues. The DNA of the CDR3 is TGTGCCAGTAGTATCCTTAGCGGGACCTCTTACGAGCAGTACTTC. Protein: CASSILSGTSYEQYF.

CDR3 bases: TGTGCCAGCAGTGACCACGGGACAGGCCTTATTGGTGGCTACACCTTC. Protein product: CASSDHGTGLIGGYTF. The chain couples TRBV6-1 to TRBJ1-2; 8 bases map to TRBD1. J was trimmed by 7 bases and V by 3 bases; bases with no gene match: 13. This CDR3 is built from 16 residues. CDR1 and CDR2 from the germline V gene are MNHNS and SASEGT.

This rearrangement joins TRBV28 to TRBJ1-1, with D perhaps matching TRBD1 (6 bases). Between the trimmed V and J ends, which lost 3 bases and 10 bases, there was a span of 18 bases. CDR3 size: 14 residues. Germline loops: CDR1 MDHEN, CDR2 SYDVKM. CDR3 region: CASSFATGYLGAFF. The CDR3 DNA is TGTGCCAGCAGTTTTGCGACAGGTTATTTAGGAGCTTTCTTT.

The chain links TRBV6-6 to TRBJ2-3; D call uncertain. CDR1 is MNHNY, CDR2 SVGAGI, per germline (reference sequence). CDR3 length: 16 residues. V lost 0 bases and J 0 bases, leaving 10 bases between the germline ends. CDR3 residues: CASSYSSVSSTDTQYF. DNA for the CDR3: TGTGCCAGCAGTTACTCCTCCGTTAGCAGCACAGATACGCAGTATTTT.

This clone was seen a few times. The chain links TRBV6-1 to TRBJ2-7; a possible D gene is TRBD1 (7 bases). V was trimmed by 5 bases and J by 6 bases, leaving 20 bases between them. The CDR3 is 15 residues long. In germline, CDR1 is MNHNS, CDR2 SASEGT. The CDR3 loop reads CASSTQGGVSGEQYF. The CDR3 DNA follows: TGTGCCAGCAGTACCCAGGGGGGTGTCTCAGGCGAGCAGTACTTC.

The rearrangement uses TRBV5-4 and TRBJ2-7, with 9 bases identical to TRBD2. Germline V gives CDR1 SGHNT, CDR2 YYREEE (reference sequence). V shed 4 bases, J shed 2 bases, and the junction held 10 bases outside the gene matches. There are 16 residues in the CDR3. The CDR3 nucleotides are TGTGCCAGCAGCCCCGGGGTTAGCGGGGGTCCCTACGAGCAGTACTTC. Amino acids: CASSPGVSGGPYEQYF.

The rearrangement joins TRBV7-9 to TRBJ2-2, with TRBD2 as a possible D gene (5 bases). Germline V gene lookup returns CDR1 SEHNR and CDR2 FQNEAQ (reference sequence). The CDR3 sequence is 15 residues long. Trimming cost V 1 base and J 6 bases, with 12 bases left between them. CDR3 protein: CASSLETGIAGELFF. CDR3 bases: TGTGCCAGCAGCTTAGAAACGGGAATCGCCGGGGAGCTGTTTTTT.

The rearrangement links TRBV5-1 to TRBJ1-3, with unresolved D. The germline gives CDR1 SGHRS, CDR2 YFSETQ. Trimming removed 5 bases from V and 2 bases from J, with 8 bases in between. This CDR3 contains 13 residues. CDR3 coding DNA: TGCGCCAGCAGTCTAACTACTGGAAACACCATATATTTT. Translating gives CASSLTTGNTIYF.

Concerning this clone: This specimen includes other DNA sequences encoding the same CDR3. V usage is TRBV7-6 and J usage is TRBJ2-1; D gene uncertain. CDR1 and CDR2 from the germline V gene are SGHVS and FNYEAQ. Trimming removed 5 bases at V and 0 bases at J, with 5 bases between. The CDR3 is made up of 13 amino acids. CDR3 sequence reads: CASSLSSYNEQFF. Here the CDR3 DNA reads TGTGCCAGCAGCCTGAGCTCCTACAATGAGCAGTTCTTC. Complete variable domain (other parts from reference TRBV7-6 and TRBJ2-1): GAGVSQSPRYKVTKRGQDVALRCDPISGHVSLYWYRQALGQGPEFLTYFNYEAQQDKSGLPNDRFSAERPEGSISTLTIQRTEQRDSAMYRCASSLSSYNEQFFGPGTRLTVL.

The chain couples TRBV6-1 to TRBJ1-3; D remains unclear. The CDR3 contains 15 residues. V gave up 7 bases and J gave up 4 bases, with 17 bases separating them. Germline V CDR1 and CDR2: MNHNS, SASEGT. CDR3 sequence: CASTEHPAGGNTIYF. The CDR3 DNA is TGTGCCAGCACCGAGCATCCCGCGGGCGGAAACACCATATATTTT.

This clone was seen only a few times. The genes are TRBV11-3 and TRBJ2-5, with TRBD2 matching over 8 bases. Unmatched junction bases numbered 5, after V lost 1 base and J lost 1 base. CDR3 length: 16 residues. CDR1 SGHNT and CDR2 YENEEA come from the germline V gene. The CDR3 spells CASSLAAGVPQETQYF. The DNA for the CDR3 is TGTGCCAGCAGCTTAGCAGCGGGAGTTCCCCAAGAGACCCAGTACTTC.

This clone appeared once. The genes are TRBV25-1 and TRBJ2-7, with 13 bases lining up with TRBD2. This CDR3 contains 15 residues. With 6 bases clipped from V and 2 bases from J, the junction kept 4 bases outside the gene matches. The germline gives CDR1 MGHDK, CDR2 SYGVNS. The CDR3 here is CASSLTSGRPYEQYF. The CDR3 DNA reads as TGTGCCAGCAGCCTGACTAGCGGGAGGCCCTACGAGCAGTACTTC.

V is TRBV19 and J is TRBJ1-1; unclear D gene. CDR1 is LNHDA, CDR2 SQIVND, per germline (reference sequence). This CDR3 spans 15 amino acids. Trimming shortened V by 1 base and J by 1 base, and 10 bases separated the two germline ends. The CDR3 DNA follows: TGTGCCAGTAGTATAGGTGGACGGGAGAACACTGAAGCTTTCTTT. Encoded protein: CASSIGGRENTEAFF.

The chain carries TRBV28 and TRBJ2-3; 16 positions match TRBD2. With 3 bases clipped from V and 4 bases from J, the junction kept 1 base outside the gene matches. Germline CDR1 MDHEN, CDR2 SYDVKM. The CDR3 has 16 residues. DNA of the CDR3: TGTGCCAGCAGTTTGGGGACTAGCGGGAGGGCAGATACGCAGTATTTT. This translates into CASSLGTSGRADTQYF.

Concerning this clone: One end of the junction does not line up with germline, which may come from a read error. This chain joins TRBV7-3 and TRBJ2-3; 7 bases match TRBD1. This CDR3 has 15 residues. Looked up from germline, CDR1 is SGHTA and CDR2 is FQGTGA. CDR3: CSSSFRDSLTDTQYF. The DNA for the CDR3 is TGTTCCAGCAGCTTCCGGGACAGCCTCACAGATACGCAGTATTTT.

The CDR3 loop reads CASSYPTTTSYEQYF. The CDR3 DNA reads as TGTGCCAGCAGCTACCCGACAACAACCTCCTACGAGCAGTACTTC. The chain couples TRBV6-6 to TRBJ2-7; unclear D gene. Trimming took 6 bases from V and 0 from J, leaving 15 bases between them. CDR1 and CDR2 (germline): MNHNY, SVGAGI (reference sequence). The CDR3 is 15 residues long.

V is TRBV19 and J is TRBJ2-1; a weak D match, TRBD2 (5 bases). This CDR3 spans 15 amino acids. Trimming stripped 1 base from V and 7 bases from J, with 14 bases between. Germline lookup yields CDR1 LNHDA and CDR2 SQIVND (reference sequence). CDR3 in DNA: TGTGCCAGTAGTATAGGGGAGTTAGGATCAAATGAGCAGTTCTTC. Translated: CASSIGELGSNEQFF.

The chain recombines TRBV30 with TRBJ1-3; tentative D call: TRBD1 (5 bases). The CDR3 is 17 residues long. The germline gives CDR1 GTSNPN, CDR2 SVGIG (reference sequence). Trimming stripped 1 base from V and 0 bases from J, with 16 bases between. CDR3 coding DNA: TGTGCCTGGAGTGAAAACCCCGGGGGGAGCTCTGGAAACACCATATATTTT. Translating gives CAWSENPGGSSGNTIYF. The full variable domain, in which reference TRBV30 and TRBJ1-3 provide the parts outside the CDR3, is SQTIHQWPATLVQPVGSPLSLECTVEGTSNPNLYWYRQAAGRGLQLLFYSVGIGQISSEVPQNLSASRPQDRQFILSSKKLLLSDSGFYLCAWSENPGGSSGNTIYFGEGSWLTVV.

V is TRBV19 and J is TRBJ2-5; 9 nucleotides align to TRBD1. Germline V gene lookup returns CDR1 LNHDA and CDR2 SQIVND (reference sequence). This CDR3 spans 17 amino acids. Losses at the gene ends were 4 bases for V and 5 bases for J; bases not matched to a gene: 14. The CDR3 loop reads CASSTTTPTGGSETQYF. The CDR3, as DNA: TGTGCCAGTAGTACCACAACACCGACAGGGGGGTCGGAGACCCAGTACTTC.

The J gene is TRBJ1-1, the V gene TRBV19, with D possibly TRBD1 on 5 matching bases. The V gene's germline CDR1 is LNHDA and CDR2 SQIVND (reference sequence). CDR3 length: 15 amino acids. V was trimmed by 5 bases and J by 0 bases, leaving 13 bases between them. The CDR3 region has the DNA TGTGCCAGTAGTTCACAGGCCCAGGTGAACACTGAAGCTTTCTTT. This sequence encodes CASSSQAQVNTEAFF.

The chain links TRBV11-3 to TRBJ2-1; 8 bases fit TRBD2. CDR3 size: 15 residues. CDR1 SGHNT and CDR2 YENEEA come from the germline V gene. J lost 9 bases, V lost 1 base, and 8 bases had no gene match. In DNA, the CDR3 is TGTGCCAGCAGCTTAGCGGGAGGGCCTATGAGTGAGCAGTTCTTC. Translated: CASSLAGGPMSEQFF.

The chain links TRBV19 to TRBJ2-2, with a tentative D call TRBD2 (6 bases). The CDR3 length is 15 residues. Per the germline V gene, CDR1 is LNHDA and CDR2 is SQIVND (reference sequence). V was pared by 7 bases and J by 7 bases, with 19 bases between. The CDR3 DNA is TGTGCCAGTAAGAGCAATGCGGGACTCGGCGGGGAGCTGTTTTTT. Protein sequence: CASKSNAGLGGELFF.

This clone has only one observation. The V gene is TRBV16, the J gene TRBJ2-2, with D possibly matching TRBD1 (6 bases). Germline CDR1 KGHSY, CDR2 FQNENV. Trimming removed 0 bases from V and 5 bases from J, with 16 bases in between. CDR3 size: 17 residues. CDR3 sequence: CASSQSKWGLRTGELFF. The CDR3 nucleotides read TGTGCCAGCAGCCAATCGAAATGGGGGCTTCGGACCGGGGAGCTGTTTTTT.

The J gene is TRBJ2-1, the V gene TRBV5-1; 14 bases line up with TRBD2. This CDR3 spans 18 amino acids. The ends lost 4 bases at V and 2 bases at J; junction bases unmatched: 8. Germline CDR1 and CDR2: SGHRS and YFSETQ. The CDR3 sequence: CASSVPGTSGGTYNEQFF. The CDR3 region has the DNA TGCGCCAGCAGCGTGCCCGGGACTAGCGGGGGAACCTACAATGAGCAGTTCTTC.